The source of this T cell receptor beta chain is a study of T cell responses to AZD1222 COVID-19 vaccine. Points on this clone: Its antigen is undetermined.

Using immunoSEQ multiplex PCR, the repertoire was profiled, and TCRdb retains in-frame clones only, with some absent. The sample lists 92,000 or so clones; approximately 87% were seen once. The study's findings and limits: Spike was spanned by vaccine-associated CD4 TCRs, with dominance at 160-218 and 743-854. There were mostly white British donors and more females than males, and clonal diversity was possibly underestimated. Only after the peak T cell response were repertoires sampled.

Between the trimmed V and J ends, which lost 5 bases and 0 bases, there was a span of 18 bases. Germline values: CDR1 SGHKS, CDR2 YYEKEE (reference sequence). The CDR3 runs 17 residues. The TCR comes from an adult in good health. The rearrangement links TRBV5-5 to TRBJ1-5; a weak D match, TRBD1 (6 bases). The sequenced sample was peripheral blood, obtained on day 0 of AZD1222 vaccination. As DNA, the CDR3 is TGTGCCAGCAGACCGGGGGCGGTCACCCCTAGCAATCAGCCCCAGCATTTT. Protein: CASRPGAVTPSNQPQHF.